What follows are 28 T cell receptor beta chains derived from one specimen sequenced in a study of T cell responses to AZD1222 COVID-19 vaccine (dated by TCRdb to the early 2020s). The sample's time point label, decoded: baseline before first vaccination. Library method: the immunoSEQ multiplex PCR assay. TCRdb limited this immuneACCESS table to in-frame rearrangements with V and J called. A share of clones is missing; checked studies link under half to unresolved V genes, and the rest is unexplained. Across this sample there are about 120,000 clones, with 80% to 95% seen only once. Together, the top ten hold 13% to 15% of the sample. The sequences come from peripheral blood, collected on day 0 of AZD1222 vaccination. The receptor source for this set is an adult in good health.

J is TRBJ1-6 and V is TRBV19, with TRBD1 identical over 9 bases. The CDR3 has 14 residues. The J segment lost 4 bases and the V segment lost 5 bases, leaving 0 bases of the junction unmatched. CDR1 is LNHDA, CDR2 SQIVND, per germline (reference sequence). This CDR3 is CASSGQGYNSPLHF. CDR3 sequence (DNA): TGTGCCAGTAGTGGACAGGGGTATAATTCACCCCTCCACTTT.

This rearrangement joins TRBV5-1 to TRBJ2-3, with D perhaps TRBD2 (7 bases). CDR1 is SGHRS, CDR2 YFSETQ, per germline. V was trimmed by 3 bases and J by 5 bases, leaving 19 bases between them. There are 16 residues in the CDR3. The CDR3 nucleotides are TGCGCCAGCAGCTCAATTCGCGGGGGCCCGGGAGATACGCAGTATTTT. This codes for CASSSIRGGPGDTQYF. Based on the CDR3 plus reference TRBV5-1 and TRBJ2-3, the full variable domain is KAGVTQTPRYLIKTRGQQVTLSCSPISGHRSVSWYQQTPGQGLQFLFEYFSETQRNKGNFPGRFSGRQFSNSRSEMNVSTLELGDSALYLCASSSIRGGPGDTQYFGPGTRLTVL.

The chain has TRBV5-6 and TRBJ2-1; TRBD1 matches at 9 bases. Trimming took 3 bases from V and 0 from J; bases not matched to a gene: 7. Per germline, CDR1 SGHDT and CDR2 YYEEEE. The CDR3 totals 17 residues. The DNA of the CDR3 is TGTGCCAGCAGCTACGACAGGGGGTCCATCTCCTACAATGAGCAGTTCTTC. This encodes CASSYDRGSISYNEQFF.

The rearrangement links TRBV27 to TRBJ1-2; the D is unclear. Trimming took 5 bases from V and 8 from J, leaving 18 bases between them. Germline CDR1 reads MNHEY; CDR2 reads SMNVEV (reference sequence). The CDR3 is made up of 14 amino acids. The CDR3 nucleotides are TGTGCCAGCAGTCCCTCGCTAAAGGGATTAGGCTACACCTTC. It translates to CASSPSLKGLGYTF.

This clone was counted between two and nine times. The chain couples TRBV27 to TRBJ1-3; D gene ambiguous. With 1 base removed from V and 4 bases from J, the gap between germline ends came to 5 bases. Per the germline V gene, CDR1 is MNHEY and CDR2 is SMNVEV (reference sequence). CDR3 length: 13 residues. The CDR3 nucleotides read TGTGCCAGCAGTTTATTCGGGGGAAACACCATATATTTT. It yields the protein CASSLFGGNTIYF.

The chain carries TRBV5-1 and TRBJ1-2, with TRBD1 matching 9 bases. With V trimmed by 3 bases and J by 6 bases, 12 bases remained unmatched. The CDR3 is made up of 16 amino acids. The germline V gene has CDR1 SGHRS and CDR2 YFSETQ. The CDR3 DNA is TGCGCCAGCAGCTCGACCGGGACAGGGAGCGTTGATGGCTACACCTTC. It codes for CASSSTGTGSVDGYTF.

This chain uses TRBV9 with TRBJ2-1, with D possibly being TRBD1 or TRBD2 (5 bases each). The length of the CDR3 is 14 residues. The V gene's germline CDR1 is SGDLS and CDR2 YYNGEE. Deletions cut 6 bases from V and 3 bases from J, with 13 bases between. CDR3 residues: CASNRDEVYNEQFF. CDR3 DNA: TGTGCCAGCAACCGGGACGAAGTCTACAATGAGCAGTTCTTC.

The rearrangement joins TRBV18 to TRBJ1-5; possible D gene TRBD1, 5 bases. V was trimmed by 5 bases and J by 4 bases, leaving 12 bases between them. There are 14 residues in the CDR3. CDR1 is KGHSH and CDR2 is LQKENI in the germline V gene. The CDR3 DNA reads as TGTGCCAGCTCAAGGGGCGGGGAGAATCAGCCCCAGCATTTT. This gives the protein CASSRGGENQPQHF.

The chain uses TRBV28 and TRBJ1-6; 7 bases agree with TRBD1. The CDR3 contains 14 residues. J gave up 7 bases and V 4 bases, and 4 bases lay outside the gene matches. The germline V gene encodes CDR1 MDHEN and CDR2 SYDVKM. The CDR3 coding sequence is TGTGCCAGCAGTTCGACAGGGAGGAATTCACCCCTCCACTTT. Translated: CASSSTGRNSPLHF.

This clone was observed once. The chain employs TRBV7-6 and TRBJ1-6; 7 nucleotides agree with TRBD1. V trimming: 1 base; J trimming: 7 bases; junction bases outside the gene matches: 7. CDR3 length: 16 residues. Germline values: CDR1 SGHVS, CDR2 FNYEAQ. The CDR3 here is CASSLETGTGNSPLHF. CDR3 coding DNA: TGTGCCAGCAGCTTAGAGACAGGGACTGGCAATTCACCCCTCCACTTT.

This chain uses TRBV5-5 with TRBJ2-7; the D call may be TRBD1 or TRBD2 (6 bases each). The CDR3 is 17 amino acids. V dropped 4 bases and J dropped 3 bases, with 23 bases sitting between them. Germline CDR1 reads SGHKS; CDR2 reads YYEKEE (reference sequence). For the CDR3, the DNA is TGTGCCAGCAGCCCAATACTCGGAAAGGGGGACTTCTACGAGCAGTACTTC. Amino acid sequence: CASSPILGKGDFYEQYF.

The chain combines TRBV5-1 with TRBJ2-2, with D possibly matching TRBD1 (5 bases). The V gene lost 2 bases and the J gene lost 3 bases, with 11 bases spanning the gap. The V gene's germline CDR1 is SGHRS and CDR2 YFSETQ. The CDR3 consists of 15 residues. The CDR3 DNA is TGCGCCAGCAGCTTAAGGGGTAGGGACACCGGGGAGCTGTTTTTT. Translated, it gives CASSLRGRDTGELFF.

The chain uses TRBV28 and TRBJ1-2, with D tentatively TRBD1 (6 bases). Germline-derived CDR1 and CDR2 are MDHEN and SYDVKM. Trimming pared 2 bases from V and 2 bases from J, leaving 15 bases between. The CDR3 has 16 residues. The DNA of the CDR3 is TGTGCCAGCAGTTTAAGGGGAGGGGGTGTAAACTATGGCTACACCTTC. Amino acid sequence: CASSLRGGGVNYGYTF.

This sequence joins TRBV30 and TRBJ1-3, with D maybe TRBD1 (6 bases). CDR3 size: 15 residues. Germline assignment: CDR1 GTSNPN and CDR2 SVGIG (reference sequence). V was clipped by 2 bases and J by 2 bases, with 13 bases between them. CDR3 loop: CAWSKLGGAGNTIYF. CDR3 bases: TGTGCCTGGAGTAAGCTAGGGGGGGCTGGAAACACCATATATTTT.

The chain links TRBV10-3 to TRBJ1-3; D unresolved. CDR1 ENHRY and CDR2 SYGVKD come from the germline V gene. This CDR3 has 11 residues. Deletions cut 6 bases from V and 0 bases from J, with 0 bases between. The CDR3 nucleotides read TGTGCCATCAGCTCTGGAAACACCATATATTTT. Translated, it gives CAISSGNTIYF.

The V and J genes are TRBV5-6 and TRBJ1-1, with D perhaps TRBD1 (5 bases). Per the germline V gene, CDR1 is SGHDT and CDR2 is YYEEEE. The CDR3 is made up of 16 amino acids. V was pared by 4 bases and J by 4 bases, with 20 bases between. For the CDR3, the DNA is TGTGCCAGCAGCCCGAAGACAGTCTGGGCGGGCACTGAAGCTTTCTTT. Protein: CASSPKTVWAGTEAFF. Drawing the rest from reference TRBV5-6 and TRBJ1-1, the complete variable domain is DAGVTQSPTHLIKTRGQQVTLRCSPKSGHDTVSWYQQALGQGPQFIFQYYEEEERQRGNFPDRFSGHQFPNYSSELNVNALLLGDSALYLCASSPKTVWAGTEAFFGQGTRLTVV.

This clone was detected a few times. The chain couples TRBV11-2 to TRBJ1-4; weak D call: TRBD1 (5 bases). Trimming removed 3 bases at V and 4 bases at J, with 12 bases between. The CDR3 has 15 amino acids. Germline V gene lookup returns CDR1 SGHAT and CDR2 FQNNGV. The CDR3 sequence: CASSFSGLSNEKLFF. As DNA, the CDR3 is TGTGCCAGCAGCTTCTCGGGACTGAGTAATGAAAAACTGTTTTTT.

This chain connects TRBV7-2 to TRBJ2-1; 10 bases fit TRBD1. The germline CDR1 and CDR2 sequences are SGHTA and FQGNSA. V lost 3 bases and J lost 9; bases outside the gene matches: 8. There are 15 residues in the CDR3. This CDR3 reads CASSFRRTGGSEQFF. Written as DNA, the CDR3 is TGTGCCAGCAGCTTCCGTCGGACAGGGGGTAGTGAGCAGTTCTTC. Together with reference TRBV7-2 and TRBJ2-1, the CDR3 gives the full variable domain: GAGVSQSPSNKVTEKGKDVELRCDPISGHTALYWYRQSLGQGLEFLIYFQGNSAPDKSGLPSDRFSAERTGGSVSTLTIQRTQQEDSAVYLCASSFRRTGGSEQFFGPGTRLTVL.

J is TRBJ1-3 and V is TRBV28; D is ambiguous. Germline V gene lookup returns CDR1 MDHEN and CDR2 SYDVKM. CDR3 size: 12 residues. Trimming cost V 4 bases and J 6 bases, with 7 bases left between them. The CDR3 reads CASSSFLNTIYF. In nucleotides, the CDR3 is TGTGCCAGCAGTTCATTCTTAAACACCATATATTTT.

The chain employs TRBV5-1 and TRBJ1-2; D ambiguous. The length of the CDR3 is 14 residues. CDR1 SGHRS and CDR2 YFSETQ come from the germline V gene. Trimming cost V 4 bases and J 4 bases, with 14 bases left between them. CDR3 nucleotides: TGCGCCAGCAGCCCTTCACCGGAGGGCTATGGCTACACCTTC. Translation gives CASSPSPEGYGYTF.

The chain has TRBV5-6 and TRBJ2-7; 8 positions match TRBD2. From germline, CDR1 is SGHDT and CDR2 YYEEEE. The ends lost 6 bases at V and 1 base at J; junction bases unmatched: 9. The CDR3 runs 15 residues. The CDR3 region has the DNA TGTGCCAGCATCCTGGCGGCTAGCGGGTCCTACGAGCAGTACTTC. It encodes CASILAASGSYEQYF.

This chain's CDR3 is CARMGLAGYTDTQYF. CDR3 nucleotides: TGTGCCAGGATGGGACTAGCGGGGTACACAGATACGCAGTATTTT. This sequence joins TRBV2 and TRBJ2-3, with 13 bases identical to TRBD2. The ends lost 9 bases at V and 2 bases at J; junction bases unmatched: 5. This CDR3 spans 15 amino acids. Germline V gene data show CDR1 as SNHLY and CDR2 as FYNNEI.

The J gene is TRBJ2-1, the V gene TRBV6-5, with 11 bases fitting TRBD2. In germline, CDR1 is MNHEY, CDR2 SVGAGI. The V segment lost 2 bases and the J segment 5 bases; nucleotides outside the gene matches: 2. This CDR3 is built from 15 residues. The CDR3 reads CASSYSSGGDNEQFF. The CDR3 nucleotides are TGTGCCAGCAGTTACAGTAGCGGGGGGGACAATGAGCAGTTCTTC.

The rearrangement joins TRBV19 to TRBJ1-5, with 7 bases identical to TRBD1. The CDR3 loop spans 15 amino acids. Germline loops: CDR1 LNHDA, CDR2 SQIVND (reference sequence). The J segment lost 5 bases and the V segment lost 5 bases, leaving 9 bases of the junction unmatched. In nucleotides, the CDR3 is TGTGCCAGTAGTGATACAGGGGTTATCCATCAGCCCCAGCATTTT. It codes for CASSDTGVIHQPQHF. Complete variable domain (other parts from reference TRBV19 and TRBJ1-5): DGGITQSPKYLFRKEGQNVTLSCEQNLNHDAMYWYRQDPGQGLRLIYYSQIVNDFQKGDIAEGYSVSREKKESFPLTVTSAQKNPTAFYLCASSDTGVIHQPQHFGDGTRLSIL.

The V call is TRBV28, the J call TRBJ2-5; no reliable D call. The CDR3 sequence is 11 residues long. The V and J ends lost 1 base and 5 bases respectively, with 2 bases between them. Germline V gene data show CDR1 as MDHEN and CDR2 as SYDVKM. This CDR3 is CASSLSETQYF. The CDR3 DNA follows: TGTGCCAGCAGTTTATCCGAGACCCAGTACTTC.

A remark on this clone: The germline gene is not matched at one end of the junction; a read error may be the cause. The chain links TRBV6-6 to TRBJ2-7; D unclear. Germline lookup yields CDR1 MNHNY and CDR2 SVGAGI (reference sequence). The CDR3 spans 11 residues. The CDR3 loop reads CASSNSYEQYF. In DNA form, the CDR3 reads TGTGCCAGCAGTAACTCCTACGAGCAGTACTTC.

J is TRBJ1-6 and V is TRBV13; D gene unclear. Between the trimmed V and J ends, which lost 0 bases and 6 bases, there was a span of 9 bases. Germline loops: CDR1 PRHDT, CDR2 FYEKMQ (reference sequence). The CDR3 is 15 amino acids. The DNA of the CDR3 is TGTGCCAGCAGCTTAGGGAGGTACTCTAATTCACCCCTCCACTTT. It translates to CASSLGRYSNSPLHF.

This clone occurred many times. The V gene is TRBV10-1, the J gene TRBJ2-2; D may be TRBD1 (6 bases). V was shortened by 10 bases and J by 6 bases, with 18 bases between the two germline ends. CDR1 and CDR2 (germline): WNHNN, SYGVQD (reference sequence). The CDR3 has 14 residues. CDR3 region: CATQGQGFSGELFF. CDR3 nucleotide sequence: TGCGCCACTCAGGGCCAGGGGTTCTCCGGGGAGCTGTTTTTT.